The T cell receptor (beta chain) described here comes from a study of tumor and adjacent non-tumor tissue in lung cancer. Three rounds of nested PCR, following a modified ARM-PCR protocol, produced the TCRbeta library. From the multiplex PCR reads, TCRdb called clonotypes with MiXCR, one entry per CDR3 protein. The data contain about 75,000 distinct CDR3 sequences, around two thirds of them singletons. The ends were cut back, 5 bases at V and 1 base at J, with 10 bases in the middle. Germline V gene data show CDR1 as DFQATT and CDR2 as SNEGSKA (reference sequence). This CDR3 comprises 13 residues. Findings of the study overall: Significantly higher TCR diversity was found in tumor than normal lung.

This clonotype was seen just once. As yet, its antigen is unknown. No cell sorting was done before RNA was extracted from the tissue. Distant lung tissue was collected more than 3 cm away from the tumor edge. This receptor was identified in a woman aged 50 to 60 with non-small cell lung cancer. V and J are TRBV20-1 and TRBJ2-3; D gene ambiguous. What was sequenced was distant non-tumor lung tissue. CDR3 coding DNA: TGCAGTGCTCACCCCGACGGCACAGATACGCAGTATTTT. Its translation: CSAHPDGTDTQYF.